Sequencing of this TCR beta chain was carried out in a study of cytomegalovirus exposure and HLA in healthy donors. Regarding the study as a whole: In a later analysis, donors in an Asian-associated ancestry cluster reportedly had fewer N-insertions in productive TCRs than the cohort mean.

The primer mix had 60 Vbeta and 13 Jbeta primers. The assay was immunoSEQ multiplex PCR, and TCRdb's table has in-frame clones only and misses some. This sample has about 99,000 clones, with about 80% found just once. As regards this clone: What it binds is unknown.

Trimming removed 1 base from V and 6 bases from J, with 18 bases in between. The CDR3 has 17 amino acids. CDR1 is MGHDK, CDR2 SYGVNS, per germline. This clonotype originated in a woman aged 18-30 years in good health and CMV-seropositive. The sample was PBMCs. The chain employs TRBV25-1 and TRBJ1-4, with a weak D call TRBD1 (6 bases). CDR3 sequence: CASSEFPRRGADEKLFF. In DNA form, the CDR3 reads TGTGCCAGCAGTGAATTCCCTCGCCGGGGGGCTGATGAAAAACTGTTTTTT.